This TCR beta chain stems from a study of radiotherapy plus CTLA-4 blockade in lung cancer. About this clone: Antigen unknown.

TCRdb's table, derived via immunoSEQ multiplex PCR, lists solely in-frame clones and lacks some. The table includes 60,000 or so clones, just over 75% detected once. Per the germline V gene, CDR1 is SGHAT and CDR2 is FQDESV (reference sequence). The CDR3 is made up of 14 amino acids. Trimming shortened V by 6 bases and J by 9 bases, and 15 bases separated the two germline ends. Study-wide results and limits: Peripheral blood showed expansion of tumor-derived TCR clones after radiotherapy and ipilimumab.

The sequenced sample was peripheral blood, obtained from a patient treated with radiotherapy plus ipilimumab. The origin of this receptor is a human donor with non-small cell lung cancer who had a partial response to radiotherapy plus ipilimumab. This chain joins TRBV11-1 and TRBJ1-6; tentative D call: TRBD1 (5 bases). Here the CDR3 reads CASSRRGNASPLHF. The CDR3 DNA sequence: TGTGCCAGCAGTCGGAGGGGAAACGCTTCACCCCTCCACTTT.